One and the same sample provided the 10 T cell receptor beta chains below, sequenced in a study of blood T cell repertoires in COVID-19. Some clones are missing from TCRdb's copy, which holds only in-frame ones; the method was immunoSEQ multiplex PCR. The table has roughly 250,000 clones, around 84% seen once. The specimen was PBMCs or T cells enriched from blood (not recorded which). All receptors come from a woman aged 50 to 65 who had recovered from COVID-19.

This clone has only a few counts. Other DNA sequences in the same sample also yield this CDR3. The chain has TRBV3-1 (or the pseudogene TRBV3-2) and TRBJ2-7; D not certain. V lost 4 bases and J lost 1, with 5 bases in between. The CDR3 is made up of 12 amino acids. The germline V gene encodes CDR1 LGHDT and CDR2 YNNKEL (reference sequence). The CDR3 reads CASSLRSYEQYF. The CDR3 region has the DNA TGTGCCAGCAGCCTACGGTCCTACGAGCAGTACTTC.

This clone was picked up a small number of times. The chain carries TRBV2 and TRBJ2-1; 10 bases are a match to TRBD2. The germline V gene has CDR1 SNHLY and CDR2 FYNNEI. The CDR3 has 16 amino acids. The junction had 7 bases not matched to a gene; V was cut back by 6 bases and J by 2 bases. The CDR3 loop is CASRDIAGGPYNEQFF. Here the CDR3 DNA reads TGTGCCAGCAGAGATATAGCGGGAGGCCCCTACAATGAGCAGTTCTTC.

V and J are TRBV5-1 and TRBJ2-1; 7 bases fit TRBD2. The V and J ends lost 0 bases and 9 bases, in that order; junction bases with no gene match: 9. CDR3 length equals 15 residues. Germline CDR1 is SGHRS and CDR2 is YFSETQ. Written as DNA, the CDR3 is TGCGCCAGCAGCTTGGTTCAGGGAGGGAGCGGTGAGCAGTTCTTC. It specifies CASSLVQGGSGEQFF.

The gene calls are TRBV7-8 and TRBJ1-2; 7 nucleotides line up with TRBD1. Trimming at V came to 5 bases and at J to 6 bases, leaving 18 bases not matched to a gene. The CDR3 sequence is 17 residues long. Looked up from germline, CDR1 is SGHVS and CDR2 is FQNEAQ. CDR3 residues: CASSRPTFTGTVNGYTF. The CDR3, as DNA: TGTGCCAGCAGCCGCCCTACCTTTACCGGGACAGTAAATGGCTACACCTTC.

The rearrangement uses TRBV7-9 and TRBJ1-4; TRBD1 might be the D (5 bases). The length of the CDR3 is 16 residues. Germline V gives CDR1 SEHNR, CDR2 FQNEAQ (reference sequence). V was shortened by 6 bases and J by 8 bases, with 22 bases between the two germline ends. The CDR3 DNA follows: TGTGCCAGCAGTCCAAAACAGGACGGCGAACTAGAAAAACTGTTTTTT. Its translation is CASSPKQDGELEKLFF. Complete variable domain (other parts from reference TRBV7-9 and TRBJ1-4): DTGVSQNPRHKITKRGQNVTFRCDPISEHNRLYWYRQTLGQGPEFLTYFQNEAQLEKSRLLSDRFSAERPKGSFSTLEIQRTEQGDSAMYLCASSPKQDGELEKLFFGSGTQLSVL.

The genes are TRBV5-6 and TRBJ2-1, with D perhaps TRBD2 (6 bases). Germline V gene sequence: CDR1 SGHDT, CDR2 YYEEEE. Trimming removed 4 bases at V and 7 bases at J, with 15 bases between. The CDR3 is 14 amino acids. In DNA, the CDR3 is TGTGCCAGCAGCGCGGGCGGGAATCGGAATGAGCAGTTCTTC. It yields the protein CASSAGGNRNEQFF.

The chain couples TRBV11-2 to TRBJ2-5; 9 positions agree with TRBD2. V dropped 1 base and J dropped 5; count of bases not matched to a gene: 17. This CDR3 region has 19 residues. CDR1 and CDR2 from the germline V gene are SGHAT and FQNNGV. The CDR3 DNA follows: TGTGCCAGCAGCTTAGTGGTAGCGGGAGCGTCCCCAATGAGGGAGACCCAGTACTTC. It translates to CASSLVVAGASPMRETQYF. Filled out from reference TRBV11-2 and TRBJ2-5, the complete variable domain reads EAGVAQSPRYKIIEKRQSVAFWCNPISGHATLYWYQQILGQGPKLLIQFQNNGVVDDSQLPKDRFSAERLKGVDSTLKIQPAKLEDSAVYLCASSLVVAGASPMRETQYFGPGTRLLVL.

V gene TRBV29-1 combines with J gene TRBJ2-7, with D possibly matching TRBD2 (6 bases). This CDR3 spans 14 amino acids. V dropped 7 bases and J dropped 3 bases, with 19 bases sitting between them. The V gene's germline CDR1 is SQVTM and CDR2 ANQGSEA. The CDR3 sequence is CSAVDYQNSYEQYF. The DNA for the CDR3 is TGCAGCGCCGTGGACTACCAAAATAGCTACGAGCAGTACTTC.

CDR3 DNA: TGTGCCAGCAGCCCGTACTCTGGGGCCAACGTCCTGACTTTC. Its protein product is CASSPYSGANVLTF. The gene calls are TRBV11-2 and TRBJ2-6; D is unresolved. CDR3 length: 14 amino acids. Germline V CDR1 and CDR2: SGHAT, FQNNGV. The germline V and J ends were trimmed by 5 bases and 0 bases, with 5 bases remaining between them.

A note on this clone: Distinct nucleotide sequences in the sample also encode this CDR3. V gene TRBV5-1 combines with J gene TRBJ1-4, with D perhaps TRBD1 (6 bases). The CDR3 runs 14 residues. The germline CDR1 and CDR2 sequences are SGHRS and YFSETQ. V was shortened by 4 bases and J by 7 bases, with 14 bases between the two germline ends. CDR3 in amino acids: CASSLGGLGEKLFF. CDR3 DNA sequence: TGCGCCAGCAGCCTCGGGGGGCTAGGTGAAAAACTGTTTTTT.